Each of the 9 T cell receptor beta chains below was sequenced from the same sample in a study of T cell repertoires in cytomegalovirus infection. TCRdb redid the calling of the reads with MiXCR, one entry per CDR3 protein. The sample lists roughly 760,000 distinct CDR3 sequences, approximately 34% seen once, with about 2.8% in the top ten. The sample consisted of PBMCs. Receptor source: a human donor in good health (CMV status not recorded). Some clones in this sample may be carry-over from other donors' samples.

The V and J genes are TRBV5-1 and TRBJ2-1; possibly TRBD2 for D (6 bases). CDR3 length: 17 amino acids. The germline gives CDR1 SGHRS, CDR2 YFSETQ. V lost 5 bases and J 2 bases, leaving 20 bases between the germline ends. CDR3 loop: CASSLLMVEGPYNEQFF. CDR3 bases: TGCGCCAGCAGTTTATTGATGGTGGAGGGCCCCTACAATGAGCAGTTCTTC.

V and J are TRBV20-1 and TRBJ1-5; 7 bases agree with TRBD1. The CDR3 totals 15 residues. J was trimmed by 6 bases and V by 2 bases; bases with no gene match: 10. Germline values: CDR1 DFQATT, CDR2 SNEGSKA (reference sequence). CDR3 in DNA: TGCAGTGCTAGAAATTGGCAGGGGGAGAGTCAGCCCCAGCATTTT. Translation gives CSARNWQGESQPQHF.

This clonotype was detected a few times. This chain uses TRBV12-3 or TRBV12-4 with TRBJ2-2; D perhaps matches TRBD2 (6 bases). Trimming stripped 4 bases from V and 7 bases from J, with 13 bases between. This CDR3 has 14 amino acids. The CDR3 protein is CASSSSARGGELFF. CDR3 DNA sequence: TGTGCCAGCAGTTCGAGCGCGCGGGGCGGGGAGCTGTTTTTT.

The CDR3 DNA follows: TGTGCCAGTAGTATGCTCCCCCAGTCCCCAACCTACGAGCAGTACTTC. Translation: CASSMLPQSPTYEQYF. The chain links TRBV19 to TRBJ2-7; D not resolved. The CDR3 has 16 residues. The germline gives CDR1 LNHDA, CDR2 SQIVND (reference sequence). Trimming shortened V by 3 bases and J by 2 bases, and 17 bases separated the two germline ends.

In this sample, this clonotype turned up many times. This chain links TRBV7-6 with TRBJ1-1; TRBD1 matches 9 bases. The V gene end was trimmed by 5 bases and the J gene end by 1 base; junction bases not matched to a gene: 5. This CDR3 has 15 residues. In germline, CDR1 is SGHVS, CDR2 FNYEAQ. CDR3 loop: CASSPRDRANTEAFF. The CDR3 bases are TGTGCCAGCAGCCCCCGGGACAGGGCGAACACTGAAGCTTTCTTT.

This clonotype has a single count. The rearrangement uses TRBV11-2 and TRBJ2-7; D unclear. Per the germline V gene, CDR1 is SGHAT and CDR2 is FQNNGV. The germline V and J ends were trimmed by 0 bases and 2 bases, with 14 bases remaining between them. This CDR3 spans 16 amino acids. The CDR3 loop is CASSLEPGSSTYEQYF. The CDR3, as DNA: TGTGCCAGCAGCTTAGAGCCCGGATCCTCGACCTACGAGCAGTACTTC.

J is TRBJ2-1 and V is TRBV7-2; 9 bases fit TRBD1. With V trimmed by 0 bases and J by 7 bases, 7 bases remained unmatched. Germline CDR1 reads SGHTA; CDR2 reads FQGNSA. CDR3 length: 16 amino acids. CDR3 coding DNA: TGTGCCAGCAGCTTAGCCCCCGGGACAGGGAGGAATGAGCAGTTCTTC. It specifies CASSLAPGTGRNEQFF.

This clonotype turned up a few times. The V and J genes are TRBV5-4 and TRBJ2-3; D ambiguous. This CDR3 contains 14 residues. Germline CDR1 and CDR2: SGHNT and YYREEE (reference sequence). V was trimmed by 0 bases and J by 6 bases, leaving 11 bases between them. The CDR3 DNA reads TGTGCCAGCAGCTTGGGGGGTAGTTGGGATACGCAGTATTTT. Its translation is CASSLGGSWDTQYF.

The chain has TRBV6-8 and TRBJ2-7, with D uncertain. This CDR3 comprises 16 residues. Germline V gene data show CDR1 as MNHGY and CDR2 as SAAAGT. Trimming left V 6 bases short and J 2 bases short, with 20 bases between. The CDR3 nucleotides are TGTGCCAGCAGCAATAACGGAGCCAGAGGAACCTACGAGCAGTACTTC. The encoded protein is CASSNNGARGTYEQYF.